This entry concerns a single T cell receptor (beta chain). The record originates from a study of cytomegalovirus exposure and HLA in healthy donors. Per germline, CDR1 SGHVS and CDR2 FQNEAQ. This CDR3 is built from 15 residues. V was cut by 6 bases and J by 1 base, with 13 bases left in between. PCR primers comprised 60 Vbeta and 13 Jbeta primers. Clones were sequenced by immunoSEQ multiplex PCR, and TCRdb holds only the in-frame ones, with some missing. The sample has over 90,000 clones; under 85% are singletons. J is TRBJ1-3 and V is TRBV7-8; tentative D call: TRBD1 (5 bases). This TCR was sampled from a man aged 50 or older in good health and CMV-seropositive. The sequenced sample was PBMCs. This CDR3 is CASREGTRSGNTIYF. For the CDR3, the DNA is TGTGCCAGCAGGGAGGGGACTCGGTCTGGAAACACCATATATTTT. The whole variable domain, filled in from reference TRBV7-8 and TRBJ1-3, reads GAGVSQSPRYKVAKRGQDVALRCDPISGHVSLFWYQQALGQGPEFLTYFQNEAQLDKSGLPSDRFFAERPEGSVSTLKIQRTQQEDSAVYLCASREGTRSGNTIYFGEGSWLTVV.